The 13 T cell receptor beta chains below come from one sample, sequenced in a study of blood T cell repertoires in COVID-19. Produced via immunoSEQ multiplex PCR; TCRdb's table is partial and in-frame only. The table records 150,000 to 200,000 clones, 65% to 90% of them present only once. Sequencing was carried out using peripheral blood. The receptors here all came from a human donor in a cohort sampled during active COVID-19.

This clone has more than one count but fewer than ten. The chain couples TRBV7-6 to TRBJ2-7; 8 bases fit TRBD2. Germline assignment: CDR1 SGHVS and CDR2 FNYEAQ. V shed 0 bases and J 2 bases; nucleotides not matched to a gene: 3. This CDR3 region has 15 residues. This chain's CDR3 is CASSLALAVTYEQYF. CDR3 nucleotides: TGTGCCAGCAGCTTAGCACTAGCGGTTACCTACGAGCAGTACTTC. Full variable domain (missing parts from reference TRBV7-6 and TRBJ2-7): GAGVSQSPRYKVTKRGQDVALRCDPISGHVSLYWYRQALGQGPEFLTYFNYEAQQDKSGLPNDRFSAERPEGSISTLTIQRTEQRDSAMYRCASSLALAVTYEQYFGPGTRLTVT.

This clone was detected only once. This chain connects TRBV24-1 to TRBJ2-6; 9 nucleotides agree with TRBD1. CDR3 length equals 17 residues. Germline CDR1 and CDR2: KGHDR and SFDVKD. The J segment lost 1 base and the V segment lost 5 bases, leaving 5 bases of the junction unmatched. CDR3 in DNA: TGTGCCACCAGTGCCACAGGGGGCGGGTCTGGGGCCAACGTCCTGACTTTC. Residues: CATSATGGGSGANVLTF.

The gene calls are TRBV7-9 and TRBJ2-7; TRBD2 aligns across 7 bases. CDR3 size: 15 residues. Germline V CDR1 and CDR2: SEHNR, FQNEAQ (reference sequence). J lost 5 bases, V lost 5 bases, and 12 bases had no gene match. For the CDR3, the DNA is TGTGCCAGCAGCCTCGTGGGCGGGAGCGGTAACGAGCAGTACTTC. It is translated as CASSLVGGSGNEQYF.

V and J are TRBV15 and TRBJ2-5; 7 bases are shared with TRBD1. With V trimmed by 5 bases and J by 1 base, 4 bases remained unmatched. The CDR3 covers 14 residues. Germline V CDR1 and CDR2: LNHNV, YYDKDF (reference sequence). In DNA, the CDR3 is TGTGCCACCAGCTCGACAGGGCCCCAAGAGACCCAGTACTTC. Translated, it gives CATSSTGPQETQYF.

V gene TRBV7-6 combines with J gene TRBJ1-1, with 7 bases matching TRBD1. The CDR3 sequence is 14 residues long. Germline V lookup: CDR1 SGHVS, CDR2 FNYEAQ. The J segment lost 4 bases and the V segment lost 4 bases, leaving 6 bases of the junction unmatched. The CDR3 coding sequence is TGTGCCAGCAGCTCGCCGGACAGGACCACTGAAGCTTTCTTT. Its protein product is CASSSPDRTTEAFF.

The J gene is TRBJ2-7, the V gene TRBV6-6; D is unresolved. Trimming pared 10 bases from V and 5 bases from J, leaving 18 bases between. The CDR3 runs to 13 residues. Germline V lookup: CDR1 MNHNY, CDR2 SVGAGI (reference sequence). CDR3 nucleotides: TGTGCCACCAGCTCTCCGACAAACCACGAGCAGTACTTC. Its protein product is CATSSPTNHEQYF.

The V and J genes are TRBV6-6 and TRBJ2-3; D might be TRBD1 (6 bases). Looked up from germline, CDR1 is MNHNY and CDR2 is SVGAGI (reference sequence). The CDR3 length is 14 residues. The V gene lost 5 bases and the J gene lost 2 bases, with 11 bases spanning the gap. CDR3 amino acids: CASSTDRVTDTQYF. In nucleotides, the CDR3 is TGTGCCAGCAGTACGGACAGAGTCACAGATACGCAGTATTTT.

This chain links TRBV2 with TRBJ2-7, with TRBD1 as a possible D gene (5 bases). This CDR3 region has 14 residues. Per the germline V gene, CDR1 is SNHLY and CDR2 is FYNNEI. Between the trimmed V and J ends, which lost 2 bases and 3 bases, there was a span of 11 bases. The CDR3 reads CASSERGRVYEQYF. CDR3 DNA sequence: TGTGCCAGCAGTGAAAGGGGCAGGGTCTACGAGCAGTACTTC.

This clone occurred once. Additional DNA sequences in this sample encode the identical CDR3. The genes are TRBV27 and TRBJ1-2, with 9 bases that match TRBD1. Germline V gene sequence: CDR1 MNHEY, CDR2 SMNVEV (reference sequence). The CDR3 length is 13 residues. V shed 6 bases and J 4 bases; nucleotides not matched to a gene: 3. In DNA, the CDR3 is TGTGCCAGCAGCCCGGGACAGGGCTATGGCTACACCTTC. The encoded protein is CASSPGQGYGYTF.

The CDR3 sequence is CASSYGANVLTF. CDR3 coding DNA: TGTGCCAGCAGTTATGGGGCCAACGTCCTGACTTTC. The V call is TRBV2, the J call TRBJ2-6; D is unclear. There are 12 residues in the CDR3. The ends were cut back, 5 bases at V and 3 bases at J, with 2 bases in the middle. Germline loops: CDR1 SNHLY, CDR2 FYNNEI.

CDR3 in amino acids: CASTSDSGYEQYF. The CDR3 DNA reads TGTGCCAGCACCTCGGACAGTGGCTACGAGCAGTACTTC. The chain recombines TRBV6-5 with TRBJ2-7; TRBD1 might be the D (6 bases). With 7 bases removed from V and 3 bases from J, the gap between germline ends came to 13 bases. The length of the CDR3 is 13 residues. The germline CDR1 and CDR2 sequences are MNHEY and SVGAGI.

J is TRBJ2-2 and V is TRBV3-1 (or the pseudogene TRBV3-2); 7 positions match TRBD1. Trimming removed 1 base from V and 0 bases from J; junction bases left unmatched: 2. This CDR3 has 16 residues. Germline V gene lookup returns CDR1 LGHDT and CDR2 YNNKEL (reference sequence). The CDR3 region is CASSQVTGANTGELFF. In DNA form, the CDR3 reads TGTGCCAGCAGCCAAGTAACAGGGGCGAACACCGGGGAGCTGTTTTTT.

The chain uses TRBV10-3 and TRBJ1-1; unclear D gene. CDR1 is ENHRY, CDR2 SYGVKD, per germline. Trimming cost V 3 bases and J 1 base, with 6 bases left between them. CDR3 length equals 13 residues. For the CDR3, the DNA is TGTGCCATCAGTGAATCCCAGAACACTGAAGCTTTCTTT. Translation: CAISESQNTEAFF.